Below are 21 T cell receptor beta chains sequenced from a single sample in a study of T cell repertoires in aging, cancer and after chemotherapy. Rearranged V-D-J TRB sequences were amplified with a mixed TRB-A/B primer pool. TCRdb re-derived calls from the multiplex PCR reads in MiXCR, one entry per CDR3 protein. The repertoire includes more than 7,500 distinct CDR3 sequences, more than 50% of them detected once, and around 20% sits in the top ten. Amplification of TCR beta used genomic DNA extracted from peripheral blood. The sample comprised blood. All receptors derive from a human donor in good health.

V usage is TRBV6-4 and J usage is TRBJ2-3; 10 nucleotides align to TRBD2. The V gene's germline CDR1 is MRHNA and CDR2 SNTAGT. The CDR3 runs to 15 residues. With V trimmed by 2 bases and J by 2 bases, 1 base remained unmatched. The CDR3 DNA sequence: TGTGCCAGCAGTGACAGCGGGGGGGCCACAGATACGCAGTATTTT. As protein: CASSDSGGATDTQYF.

This chain connects TRBV19 to TRBJ1-1; D ambiguous. This CDR3 is built from 13 residues. V gave up 3 bases and J gave up 1 base, with 6 bases separating them. From germline, CDR1 is LNHDA and CDR2 SQIVND (reference sequence). The CDR3 region has the DNA TGTGCCAGTAGTATTGGCAGGAACACTGAAGCTTTCTTT. Translated, it gives CASSIGRNTEAFF.

V usage is TRBV5-1 and J usage is TRBJ1-6, with a tentative D call TRBD1 (5 bases). The V end lost 0 bases, the J end lost 8 bases, and 15 bases lay between the germline ends. From germline, CDR1 is SGHRS and CDR2 YFSETQ. The CDR3 has 16 residues. The CDR3 reads CASSLATAGTDSPLHF. The CDR3 DNA reads TGCGCCAGCAGCTTGGCCACGGCAGGGACGGATTCACCCCTCCACTTT.

This rearrangement joins TRBV5-6 to TRBJ1-2; 7 bases match TRBD1. Germline V lookup: CDR1 SGHDT, CDR2 YYEEEE. The CDR3 is 14 residues long. V gave up 4 bases and J gave up 6 bases; unmatched junction bases: 9. This CDR3 reads CASSRDDRVDGYTF. The CDR3 DNA reads TGTGCCAGCAGCAGGGATGACAGGGTGGATGGCTACACCTTC.

The chain couples TRBV18 to TRBJ2-3, with 11 bases lining up with TRBD2. Germline-derived CDR1 and CDR2 are KGHSH and LQKENI. This CDR3 spans 17 amino acids. V lost 1 base and J lost 3; bases outside the gene matches: 6. In DNA, the CDR3 is TGTGCCAGCTCACCACTAGCGGGAGGGCCCTCGACAGATACGCAGTATTTT. Translated, it gives CASSPLAGGPSTDTQYF.

The sample holds a few counts of this clonotype. The gene calls are TRBV6-6 and TRBJ2-3; the match to TRBD2 covers 9 bases. The CDR3 sequence is 20 residues long. The germline CDR1 and CDR2 sequences are MNHNY and SVGAGI (reference sequence). V lost 5 bases to trimming and J lost 4 bases; unmatched junction nucleotides: 22. CDR3 nucleotides: TGTGCCAGCAGTGCCCGGGACGGTGTCGTAGCGGGGGTACCTTCAGATACGCAGTATTTT. Residues: CASSARDGVVAGVPSDTQYF.

The chain joins TRBV6-5 to TRBJ2-3, with D tentatively TRBD1 or TRBD2 (5 bases each). CDR1 MNHEY and CDR2 SVGAGI come from the germline V gene. V was pared by 7 bases and J by 0 bases, with 11 bases between. CDR3 size: 14 residues. CDR3: CASKGSDSTDTQYF. CDR3 in DNA: TGTGCCAGCAAGGGGAGTGATAGCACAGATACGCAGTATTTT.

The chain recombines TRBV15 with TRBJ2-7; TRBD2 might be the D (5 bases). Deletions cut 0 bases from V and 5 bases from J, with 11 bases between. The CDR3 sequence is 14 residues long. Looked up from germline, CDR1 is LNHNV and CDR2 is YYDKDF (reference sequence). This CDR3 is CATSRDRIGDEQYF. CDR3 sequence (DNA): TGTGCCACCAGCAGAGATCGTATCGGGGACGAGCAGTACTTC.

Comments on this clonotype: One junction end does not reproduce the germline sequence, and a read error may be involved. The rearrangement joins TRBV5-1 to TRBJ2-5; 8 bases are shared with TRBD2. CDR1 is SGHRS and CDR2 is YFSETQ in the germline V gene. The CDR3 runs to 14 residues. Here the CDR3 reads CASSLVRTGGEQYF. CDR3 DNA: TGTGCCAGCAGCTTGGTCCGGACCGGGGGGGAGCAGTACTTC.

The chain couples TRBV6-1 to TRBJ1-1; D may be TRBD1 (6 bases). Trimming took 3 bases from V and 5 from J, leaving 16 bases between them. Germline-derived CDR1 and CDR2 are MNHNS and SASEGT. The CDR3 covers 15 residues. CDR3 nucleotides: TGTGCCAGCAGTGAGTTACAGGGAAGTGGGACTGAAGCTTTCTTT. This encodes CASSELQGSGTEAFF.

This clonotype was counted only a few times. This rearrangement joins TRBV6-2 or TRBV6-3 to TRBJ2-7, with 9 bases aligning to TRBD2. J lost 2 bases, V lost 8 bases, and 4 bases had no gene match. The CDR3 is 13 amino acids. Germline V gene sequence: CDR1 MNHEY, CDR2 SVGEGT. CDR3 region: CASAGGRAYEQYF. CDR3 DNA: TGTGCCAGCGCGGGCGGGAGGGCCTACGAGCAGTACTTC.

The gene calls are TRBV18 and TRBJ2-2, with 7 bases matching TRBD2. This CDR3 contains 16 residues. The trim removed 2 bases at V and 6 bases at J, leaving 9 bases unmatched. Looked up from germline, CDR1 is KGHSH and CDR2 is LQKENI. CDR3 loop: CASSPISGKVAGELFF. The DNA of the CDR3 is TGTGCCAGCTCACCAATAAGCGGGAAAGTGGCCGGGGAGCTGTTTTTT. Full variable domain (rest looked up from reference TRBV18 and TRBJ2-2): NAGVMQNPRHLVRRRGQEARLRCSPMKGHSHVYWYRQLPEEGLKFMVYLQKENIIDESGMPKERFSAEFPKEGPSILRIQQVVRGDSAAYFCASSPISGKVAGELFFGEGSRLTVL.

The count of this clonotype is one. This chain connects TRBV24-1 to TRBJ2-1; D is possibly TRBD2 (7 bases). The CDR3 has 16 amino acids. V lost 3 bases and J lost 8, with 19 bases in between. The germline V gene encodes CDR1 KGHDR and CDR2 SFDVKD. CDR3 nucleotide sequence: TGTGCCACCAGTGATCCCCACGCCCGGGGGGCCGATGAGCAGTTCTTC. Translating it yields CATSDPHARGADEQFF.

This chain joins TRBV6-2 or TRBV6-3 and TRBJ2-2; D is perhaps TRBD1 or TRBD2 (5 bases each). V dropped 6 bases and J dropped 13 bases, with 21 bases sitting between them. The germline V gene has CDR1 MNHEY and CDR2 SVGEGT. CDR3 size: 14 residues. The CDR3 region has the DNA TGTGCCAGCAGCCGTACTCGGGACGTAAAGGGGCTGTTTTTT. It yields the protein CASSRTRDVKGLFF.

The chain joins TRBV6-1 to TRBJ1-6; D is possibly TRBD1 (5 bases). The CDR3 length is 17 residues. Trimming removed 6 bases from V and 0 bases from J, with 15 bases in between. Germline-derived CDR1 and CDR2 are MNHNS and SASEGT. CDR3 DNA sequence: TGTGCCAGCAGCTGGGGGGTCTCGAGCTCCTATAATTCACCCCTCCACTTT. Encoded protein: CASSWGVSSSYNSPLHF.

The chain is built from TRBV5-5 and TRBJ2-1, with TRBD2 matching 16 bases. CDR3 length: 18 amino acids. V lost 4 bases to trimming and J lost 2 bases; unmatched junction nucleotides: 6. Germline CDR1 SGHKS, CDR2 YYEKEE (reference sequence). CDR3 DNA sequence: TGTGCCAGCAGCGCCGCCGGGACTAGCGGGAGGGCCTACAATGAGCAGTTCTTC. Encoded protein: CASSAAGTSGRAYNEQFF.

This clonotype was counted a few times. The V call is TRBV27, the J call TRBJ2-7, with a weak D call TRBD2 (6 bases). V lost 11 bases to trimming and J lost 7 bases, with 24 bases between them. Germline CDR1 reads MNHEY; CDR2 reads SMNVEV (reference sequence). The CDR3 runs to 14 residues. The CDR3 DNA sequence: TGTGCCTTCCCCGGGGAGGAGGTCCGTCAGGAGCAGTACTTC. As protein: CAFPGEEVRQEQYF.

This clonotype was counted between two and nine times. This chain uses TRBV15 with TRBJ2-5, with 9 bases aligning to TRBD1. V was pared by 0 bases and J by 6 bases, with 11 bases of the junction left unmatched. Per germline, CDR1 LNHNV and CDR2 YYDKDF (reference sequence). The CDR3 is 17 residues long. The chain's CDR3 is CATSRDRFGQGWKTQYF. The CDR3, as DNA: TGTGCCACCAGCAGAGATCGTTTTGGACAGGGGTGGAAGACCCAGTACTTC.

The table lists this clonotype with a few counts. This sequence joins TRBV15 and TRBJ2-3; D gene ambiguous. Germline V lookup: CDR1 LNHNV, CDR2 YYDKDF (reference sequence). There are 18 residues in the CDR3. The germline V and J ends were trimmed by 1 base and 5 bases, with 22 bases remaining between them. CDR3 nucleotide sequence: TGTGCCACCAGCAGAGGGGGTTGGGCGGTCTCGGATGGAGATACGCAGTATTTT. This encodes CATSRGGWAVSDGDTQYF.

Only a few counts were recorded for this clonotype. This sequence joins TRBV29-1 and TRBJ2-1; TRBD2 aligns across 11 bases. CDR3 size: 15 residues. Trimming removed 7 bases from V and 6 bases from J; junction bases left unmatched: 11. The germline gives CDR1 SQVTM, CDR2 ANQGSEA. CDR3 DNA: TGCAGCGCAGGGCCCGGGACTAGCGGCTCCAATGAGCAGTTCTTC. Translation: CSAGPGTSGSNEQFF.

This chain connects TRBV6-5 to TRBJ2-3, with D perhaps matching TRBD1 (6 bases). The CDR3 sequence is 12 residues long. CDR1 and CDR2 (germline): MNHEY, SVGAGI. V was clipped by 5 bases and J by 4 bases, with 7 bases between them. This chain's CDR3 is CASSTGSDTQYF. CDR3 bases: TGTGCCAGCAGTACAGGGTCAGATACGCAGTATTTT.